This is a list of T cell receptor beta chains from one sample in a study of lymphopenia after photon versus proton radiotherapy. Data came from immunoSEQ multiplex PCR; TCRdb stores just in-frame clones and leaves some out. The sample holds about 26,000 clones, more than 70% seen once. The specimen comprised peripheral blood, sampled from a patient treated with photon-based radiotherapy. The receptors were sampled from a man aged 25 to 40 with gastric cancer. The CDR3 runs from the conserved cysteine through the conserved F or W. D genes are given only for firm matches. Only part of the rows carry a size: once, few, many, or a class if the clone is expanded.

cdr3_aa: CAGSDTNTEAFF
cdr3_nt: TGTGCCGGCAGTGACACGAACACTGAAGCTTTCTTT
clone_size: -
j_call: TRBJ1-1
d_call: -
v_call: TRBV2

cdr3_aa: CATNSRESSYNEQFF
cdr3_nt: TGTGCCACCAATAGCAGGGAGAGCTCCTACAATGAGCAGTTCTTC
clone_size: -
j_call: TRBJ2-1
d_call: -
v_call: TRBV15

cdr3_aa: CASSLGTSGGSGELFF
cdr3_nt: TGTGCCAGCAGCCTTGGGACTAGCGGGGGCTCCGGGGAGCTGTTTTTT
clone_size: -
j_call: TRBJ2-2
d_call: TRBD2
v_call: TRBV11-3

cdr3_aa: CASRTPGEAFF
cdr3_nt: TGTGCCAGCAGGACACCGGGGGAAGCTTTCTTT
clone_size: -
j_call: TRBJ1-1
d_call: -
v_call: TRBV6-5

cdr3_aa: CASSRPPIYNEQFF
cdr3_nt: TGTGCCAGTAGTCGGCCCCCCATCTACAATGAGCAGTTCTTC
clone_size: -
j_call: TRBJ2-1
d_call: -
v_call: TRBV19

cdr3_aa: CASKMAGHYGYTF
cdr3_nt: TGTGCCAGCAAGATGGCAGGGCACTATGGCTACACCTTC
clone_size: -
j_call: TRBJ1-2
d_call: -
v_call: TRBV5-6

cdr3_aa: CASSLGQQETQYF
cdr3_nt: TGTGCCAGCAGCTTAGGCCAGCAAGAGACCCAGTACTTC
clone_size: -
j_call: TRBJ2-5
d_call: -
v_call: TRBV5-4

cdr3_aa: CASSQAGGNTGELFF
cdr3_nt: TGTGCCAGCAGCCAGGCCGGAGGCAACACCGGGGAGCTGTTTTTT
clone_size: -
j_call: TRBJ2-2
d_call: -
v_call: TRBV4-2

cdr3_aa: CASRANTEAFF
cdr3_nt: TGTGCCAGCAGGGCGAACACTGAAGCTTTCTTT
clone_size: -
j_call: TRBJ1-1
d_call: -
v_call: TRBV28

cdr3_aa: CASSLGYTDTQYF
cdr3_nt: TGTGCCAGCAGCTTAGGGTACACAGATACGCAGTATTTT
clone_size: -
j_call: TRBJ2-3
d_call: -
v_call: TRBV11-2

cdr3_aa: CATSSRAANYGYTF
cdr3_nt: TGTGCCACCAGCAGCAGGGCCGCTAACTATGGCTACACCTTC
clone_size: -
j_call: TRBJ1-2
d_call: -
v_call: TRBV15

cdr3_aa: CASSTSWELGSVGTQYF
cdr3_nt: TGTGCCAGCAGTACCTCGTGGGAGCTAGGGAGCGTAGGTACGCAGTATTTT
clone_size: -
j_call: TRBJ2-3
d_call: -
v_call: TRBV28

cdr3_aa: CASSVTGSVQFF
cdr3_nt: TGTGCCAGCAGCGTAACAGGGTCGGTTCAGTTCTTC
clone_size: -
j_call: TRBJ2-1
d_call: -
v_call: TRBV7-2

cdr3_aa: CASSPDRANTGELFF
cdr3_nt: TGTGCCAGCTCACCGGACAGAGCGAACACCGGGGAGCTGTTTTTT
clone_size: -
j_call: TRBJ2-2
d_call: -
v_call: TRBV18

cdr3_aa: CASSQRRGGTGELFF
cdr3_nt: TGTGCCAGCAGTCAAAGGCGGGGAGGCACCGGGGAGCTGTTTTTT
clone_size: -
j_call: TRBJ2-2
d_call: -
v_call: TRBV14

cdr3_aa: CASSGYVGQVNYGYTF
cdr3_nt: TGTGCCAGCAGCGGATACGTGGGCCAAGTAAACTATGGCTACACCTTC
clone_size: -
j_call: TRBJ1-2
d_call: -
v_call: TRBV9

cdr3_aa: CASSSRGQIGNTIYF
cdr3_nt: TGCGCCAGCAGCAGCCGGGGACAGATTGGAAACACCATATATTTT
clone_size: -
j_call: TRBJ1-3
d_call: TRBD1
v_call: TRBV5-1

cdr3_aa: CASSGASGTTDNEQFF
cdr3_nt: TGTGCCAGCAGTGGCGCTAGCGGGACCACTGACAATGAGCAGTTCTTC
clone_size: -
j_call: TRBJ2-1
d_call: TRBD2
v_call: TRBV6-1

cdr3_aa: CASSLRRGQETQYF
cdr3_nt: TGTGCCAGCAGCTTACGAAGGGGCCAAGAGACCCAGTACTTC
clone_size: -
j_call: TRBJ2-5
d_call: -
v_call: TRBV7-9

cdr3_aa: CASSLQLGAEQFF
cdr3_nt: TGCGCCAGCTCCCTCCAACTCGGAGCTGAGCAGTTCTTC
clone_size: -
j_call: TRBJ2-1
d_call: -
v_call: TRBV5-1

cdr3_aa: CASSYSRVGNTIYF
cdr3_nt: TGTGCCAGCAGTTACAGCAGGGTCGGAAACACCATATATTTT
clone_size: -
j_call: TRBJ1-3
d_call: -
v_call: TRBV6-6

cdr3_aa: CASSEVQGVYSPLHF
cdr3_nt: TGTGCCAGCAGTGAAGTCCAGGGGGTGTATTCACCCCTCCACTTT
clone_size: -
j_call: TRBJ1-6
d_call: TRBD1
v_call: TRBV2

cdr3_aa: CASSLGSSGGAGGTDTQYF
cdr3_nt: TGCGCCAGCAGCTTGGGTAGTAGCGGGGGCGCCGGGGGCACAGATACGCAGTATTTT
clone_size: -
j_call: TRBJ2-3
d_call: TRBD2
v_call: TRBV5-1

cdr3_aa: CASGGSGNTIYF
cdr3_nt: TGTGCCAGCGGGGGGTCTGGAAACACCATATATTTT
clone_size: -
j_call: TRBJ1-3
d_call: -
v_call: TRBV7-9

cdr3_aa: CASSLRWDTGELFF
cdr3_nt: TGCGCCAGCAGCTTGCGATGGGACACCGGGGAGCTGTTTTTT
clone_size: -
j_call: TRBJ2-2
d_call: -
v_call: TRBV5-1

cdr3_aa: CASFKSGEGTGELFF
cdr3_nt: TGTGCCAGCTTCAAATCGGGAGAGGGCACCGGGGAGCTGTTTTTT
clone_size: -
j_call: TRBJ2-2
d_call: -
v_call: TRBV18

cdr3_aa: CASSGANTEAFF
cdr3_nt: TGTGCCAGCAGCGGCGCCAACACTGAAGCTTTCTTT
clone_size: -
j_call: TRBJ1-1
d_call: -
v_call: TRBV13

cdr3_aa: CASSLRGELQETQYF
cdr3_nt: TGTGCCAGCAGCTTACGGGGGGAATTGCAAGAGACCCAGTACTTC
clone_size: -
j_call: TRBJ2-5
d_call: TRBD2
v_call: TRBV5-4

cdr3_aa: CASRLGLAAGELFF
cdr3_nt: TGTGCCAGCAGACTGGGACTAGCGGCCGGGGAGCTGTTTTTT
clone_size: once
j_call: TRBJ2-2
d_call: TRBD2
v_call: TRBV6-5

cdr3_aa: CASSPDISGNTIYF
cdr3_nt: TGTGCCAGCAGCCCGGACATCTCTGGAAACACCATATATTTT
clone_size: -
j_call: TRBJ1-3
d_call: -
v_call: TRBV7-2

cdr3_aa: CASSLGDRTTLGYTF
cdr3_nt: TGTGCCAGCAGTTTGGGGGACAGGACCACATTAGGCTACACCTTC
clone_size: -
j_call: TRBJ1-2
d_call: TRBD1
v_call: TRBV28

cdr3_aa: CARSLGNRADTQYF
cdr3_nt: TGTGCCAGAAGCTTGGGGAACAGGGCAGATACGCAGTATTTT
clone_size: -
j_call: TRBJ2-3
d_call: -
v_call: TRBV5-3

cdr3_aa: CTSSQGNGGRVHEQFF
cdr3_nt: TGCACCAGCAGCCAAGGTAATGGCGGGAGAGTGCATGAGCAGTTCTTC
clone_size: few
j_call: TRBJ2-1
d_call: -
v_call: TRBV1

cdr3_aa: CASSGLHSGDTQYF
cdr3_nt: TGTGCCAGCAGCGGTCTCCATTCTGGAGATACGCAGTATTTT
clone_size: -
j_call: TRBJ2-3
d_call: -
v_call: TRBV9

cdr3_aa: CASSIPRTSGEKLFF
cdr3_nt: TGTGCCAGTAGTATACCCAGGACTAGTGGTGAAAAACTGTTTTTT
clone_size: few
j_call: TRBJ1-4
d_call: -
v_call: TRBV19

cdr3_aa: CASSLSRGREGYTF
cdr3_nt: TGTGCCAGCAGCTTATCTCGGGGGAGGGAAGGCTACACCTTC
clone_size: once
j_call: TRBJ1-2
d_call: -
v_call: TRBV7-3

cdr3_aa: CASNGQEQPQHF
cdr3_nt: TGTGCCAGCAACGGACAGGAACAGCCCCAGCATTTT
clone_size: -
j_call: TRBJ1-5
d_call: TRBD1
v_call: TRBV6-1

cdr3_aa: CASSLVGGTSTDTQYF
cdr3_nt: TGTGCCAGCAGCTTAGTTGGGGGGACTAGCACAGATACGCAGTATTTT
clone_size: -
j_call: TRBJ2-3
d_call: -
v_call: TRBV7-8

cdr3_aa: CSVVSQPYSYNEQFF
cdr3_nt: TGCAGCGTTGTGAGTCAGCCCTACTCCTACAATGAGCAGTTCTTC
clone_size: -
j_call: TRBJ2-1
d_call: -
v_call: TRBV29-1

cdr3_aa: CASSEFQGGLGELFF
cdr3_nt: TGTGCCAGCAGTGAATTTCAAGGGGGCCTCGGGGAGCTGTTTTTT
clone_size: -
j_call: TRBJ2-2
d_call: TRBD1
v_call: TRBV25-1

cdr3_aa: CASSQGLAETQYF
cdr3_nt: TGTGCCAGCAGCCAGGGACTAGCGGAGACCCAGTACTTC
clone_size: -
j_call: TRBJ2-5
d_call: TRBD2
v_call: TRBV14

cdr3_aa: CASSLDPDTQYF
cdr3_nt: TGTGCCAGCAGCTTGGACCCAGATACGCAGTATTTT
clone_size: once
j_call: TRBJ2-3
d_call: -
v_call: TRBV11-3

cdr3_aa: CASSLVSSGLNNEQFF
cdr3_nt: TGTGCCAGCAGCTTAGTGTCTAGCGGGCTAAACAATGAGCAGTTCTTC
clone_size: once
j_call: TRBJ2-1
d_call: TRBD2
v_call: TRBV7-9

cdr3_aa: CASGPGLAGVGELFF
cdr3_nt: TGTGCTAGTGGTCCCGGACTAGCGGGAGTTGGGGAGCTGTTTTTT
clone_size: -
j_call: TRBJ2-2
d_call: TRBD2
v_call: TRBV12-5

cdr3_aa: CASSQPQGANSYNEQFF
cdr3_nt: TGTGCCAGCAGCCAACCTCAGGGAGCCAACTCCTACAATGAGCAGTTCTTC
clone_size: once
j_call: TRBJ2-1
d_call: -
v_call: TRBV4-2

cdr3_aa: CASSGGQAETQYF
cdr3_nt: TGTGCCAGTAGTGGAGGACAAGCAGAGACCCAGTACTTC
clone_size: -
j_call: TRBJ2-5
d_call: -
v_call: TRBV19

cdr3_aa: CASSLDSYNEQFF
cdr3_nt: TGTGCCAGCAGTTTAGACAGTTACAATGAGCAGTTCTTC
clone_size: -
j_call: TRBJ2-1
d_call: -
v_call: TRBV27